These T cell receptor beta chains were read from a single sample in a study of blood T cells in healthy people across ages. TCRdb reprocessed the 5' RACE reads via MiXCR and lists one record per CDR3 protein. The sample yields about a million distinct CDR3 sequences, 35% to 45% seen once. Sequenced material: blood. These receptors were collected from a man between 18 and 35 years old in good health. The CDR3 runs from the conserved cysteine through the conserved F or W.

V gene: TRBV20-1; J gene: TRBJ2-1; CDR3 protein: CSAEEGLSSYNEQFF
V gene: TRBV5-1; J gene: TRBJ2-3; CDR3 protein: CASTPGQGGIFGDTQYF
V gene: TRBV5-1; J gene: -; CDR3 protein: CASSLGLAGYNEQYF
V gene: TRBV12-3/TRBV12-4; J gene: TRBJ2-3; CDR3 protein: CATKSGTGRQSTQYF
V gene: TRBV10-3; J gene: TRBJ1-1; CDR3 protein: CAISVETGSMNTEAFF
V gene: TRBV6-5; J gene: TRBJ2-3; CDR3 protein: CASSYRASYGTDTQYF
V gene: TRBV5-1; J gene: TRBJ2-1; CDR3 protein: CASSRRLAEYNEQFF
V gene: TRBV9; J gene: TRBJ1-1; CDR3 protein: CASSGQIDEAFF
V gene: TRBV14; J gene: TRBJ1-1; CDR3 protein: CASSQEFGNTGNTEAFF
V gene: TRBV28; J gene: TRBJ1-4; CDR3 protein: CASSSGSDQSEKLFF
V gene: TRBV20-1; J gene: TRBJ2-3; CDR3 protein: CSARDKGYTDTQYF
V gene: TRBV6-6; J gene: TRBJ1-2; CDR3 protein: CASSSFRRGQDYTF
V gene: TRBV7-8; J gene: TRBJ2-3; CDR3 protein: CASSLVWSGETTDTQYF
V gene: TRBV4-1; J gene: TRBJ2-5; CDR3 protein: CASSPVGLLETQYF
V gene: TRBV27; J gene: -; CDR3 protein: CASTARQERYYEQYF
V gene: TRBV7-2; J gene: TRBJ1-1; CDR3 protein: CASSQQGANTEAFF
V gene: TRBV5-4; J gene: TRBJ1-1; CDR3 protein: CASSGPGTGGVRTEAFF
V gene: TRBV7-8; J gene: TRBJ1-2; CDR3 protein: CTSRTGNGGYTF
V gene: TRBV27; J gene: TRBJ2-5; CDR3 protein: CASSSYSGGSQETQYF
V gene: TRBV7-8; J gene: TRBJ1-5; CDR3 protein: CASSLVQDSNQPQHF